This entry concerns a single TCR beta chain. Its matching antigen is unknown. The data are from a study of T-cell reconstitution after alpha-beta-depleted transplantation in children. Germline V gene lookup returns CDR1 SQVTM and CDR2 ANQGSEA. This CDR3 has 13 amino acids. V was cut by 6 bases and J by 5 bases, with 13 bases left in between. Unique molecular identifiers were incorporated during preparation of the TCRbeta library. TCRdb reanalysed the PCR reads using MiXCR and keeps one entry per CDR3 protein. Found here are about a million distinct CDR3 sequences, 25% to 30% of them singletons; the top ten hold over 25%. Study-level results: T-cell numbers and diversity, one year after transplant, stemmed largely from T cells that were newly produced.

This clonotype was obtained from a boy under three years old who had a stem cell transplant for SCID, so the T cells may come from the graft donor. The specimen was PBMCs, mostly from graft donor cells, collected 360 days after TCRalphabeta/CD19-depleted stem cell transplant. This rearrangement joins TRBV29-1 to TRBJ1-4, with D possibly TRBD1 on 6 matching bases. CDR3 amino acids: CSVWGGLNEKLFF. The CDR3 DNA is TGCAGCGTCTGGGGGGGGCTGAATGAAAAACTGTTTTTT.